This T cell receptor (beta chain) was obtained from a study of tissue T cells after allogeneic stem cell transplantation. The time point was: mouse harvest day 14 after allogeneic transplant. Each mouse received 10^7 T-cell-depleted marrow cells plus 10^6 splenic CD5+ T cells by tail vein. This mouse GVHD model was MHC-mismatched B6 to BALB/c, profiled day 7 or 14. Germline values: CDR1 SGHND, CDR2 FRSKSL. V dropped 6 bases and J dropped 5 bases, with 7 bases sitting between them. This CDR3 spans 12 amino acids. Overall study findings and caveats: The study did not identify alloreactive or antigen-specific tissue TCRs, and some clones might be persisting host cells. Within patients, tissue anatomy strongly shaped TCR repertoire composition.

The protocol was immunoSEQ multiplex PCR, while the TCRdb copy is restricted to in-frame clones and leaves out a portion. The sample yields roughly 880 clones, approximately 50% seen once. This clone was counted a few times. Its antigen is unidentified. Gene names and germline refer to mouse. The read terminates 1 residue before the CDR3 end, so the remaining end is supplied by the germline J gene. The material sequenced was liver tissue. The TCR sequence derives from a female BALB/c mouse given C57BL/6 T cells with graft-versus-host disease after an allogeneic hematopoietic cell transplant. The V and J genes are TRBV15 and TRBJ1-4; D is uncertain. Partial CDR3 DNA: TGTGCCAGCAGAGGAAAAAACGAAAGATTATTT. Protein product: CASRGKNERLF. The whole CDR3 protein is CASRGKNERLFF.